Listed here are 8 T cell receptor beta chains from one sample, sequenced in a study of T-cell reconstitution after alpha-beta-depleted transplantation in children. Library preparation (for TCRbeta) was performed with unique molecular identifiers. TCRdb recomputed calls from the PCR reads with MiXCR, one row per CDR3 protein. The sample shows 250,000 to 350,000 distinct CDR3 sequences, 9.9% of them seen only once. Sample: PBMCs from the stem cell graft donor, taken from the stem cell graft. The receptors come from a human donor who donated a stem cell graft to a child with SCID.

J is TRBJ2-7 and V is TRBV3-1; D is unresolved. Germline CDR1 reads LGHDT; CDR2 reads YNNKEL (reference sequence). V was shortened by 0 bases and J by 3 bases, with 12 bases between the two germline ends. CDR3 length: 15 residues. CDR3 bases: TGTGCCAGCAGCCAAGAGGGGAATCTCCTCTACGAGCAGTACTTC. It yields the protein CASSQEGNLLYEQYF.

This chain joins TRBV27 and TRBJ2-7, with 8 bases that match TRBD2. Germline loops: CDR1 MNHEY, CDR2 SMNVEV (reference sequence). V lost 6 bases to trimming and J lost 4 bases; unmatched junction nucleotides: 8. The CDR3 sequence is 14 residues long. The CDR3 loop is CASRPAGDLYEQYF. The CDR3 bases are TGTGCCAGCAGACCAGCGGGGGACCTATACGAGCAGTACTTC.

This clonotype appeared a few times. This sequence joins TRBV3-1 and TRBJ2-7; 7 nucleotides line up with TRBD1. Germline CDR1 is LGHDT and CDR2 is YNNKEL (reference sequence). The J segment lost 5 bases and the V segment lost 8 bases, leaving 9 bases of the junction unmatched. There are 13 residues in the CDR3. CDR3 loop: CASRGGGSHEQYF. CDR3 bases: TGTGCCAGCCGAGGGGGCGGTAGCCACGAGCAGTACTTC.

This clonotype was detected ten times or more. This rearrangement joins TRBV12-3 or TRBV12-4 to TRBJ1-1, with D maybe TRBD1 (6 bases). This CDR3 is built from 17 residues. V lost 7 bases and J 0 bases, leaving 21 bases between the germline ends. CDR3 amino acids: CASTLSVGADMNTEAFF. CDR3 nucleotides: TGTGCCAGCACTCTATCTGTGGGGGCGGATATGAACACTGAAGCTTTCTTT.

This clonotype has only a few counts. The chain employs TRBV9 and TRBJ1-6; no firm D call. CDR1 is SGDLS, CDR2 YYNGEE, per germline. The CDR3 is 14 amino acids. Deletions cut 3 bases from V and 3 bases from J, with 7 bases between. CDR3 bases: TGTGCCAGCAGCGAAGATAGCTATAATTCACCCCTCCACTTT. Translating it yields CASSEDSYNSPLHF. The full variable domain, its missing parts supplied by reference TRBV9 and TRBJ1-6, is DSGVTQTPKHLITATGQRVTLRCSPRSGDLSVYWYQQSLDQGLQFLIQYYNGEERAKGNILERFSAQQFPDLHSELNLSSLELGDSALYFCASSEDSYNSPLHFGNGTRLTVT.

This clonotype occurred a few times. The V call is TRBV29-1, the J call TRBJ1-1; D not resolved. Germline V gives CDR1 SQVTM, CDR2 ANQGSEA. Trimming stripped 6 bases from V and 5 bases from J, with 22 bases between. This CDR3 is built from 15 residues. DNA for the CDR3: TGCAGCGTGACATACTATGCCGCGACCAGGACTGAAGCTTTCTTT. Translated: CSVTYYAATRTEAFF.

This clonotype showed up many times. The chain carries TRBV12-3 or TRBV12-4 and TRBJ1-4, with 9 positions matching TRBD1. V shed 6 bases and J 7 bases; nucleotides not matched to a gene: 3. This CDR3 region has 13 residues. The CDR3 region has the DNA TGTGCCAGCAGGCGACAGGGGGGTGAAAAACTGTTTTTT. Translating gives CASRRQGGEKLFF.

The V gene is TRBV4-1, the J gene TRBJ2-7; 9 bases are shared with TRBD1. Germline loops: CDR1 MGHRA, CDR2 YSYEKL. Trimming cost V 1 base and J 3 bases; bases outside gene matches: 7. The CDR3 length is 16 residues. The CDR3, as DNA: TGCGCCAGCAGCCAAGCCACCGGGACAGGGATCTACGAGCAGTACTTC. Translation gives CASSQATGTGIYEQYF.